The sequence of this T cell receptor (beta chain) was determined in a study of blood T cell repertoires in COVID-19. For the study at large: Acute-phase and convalescent COVID-19 samples originated in the United States, Italy and Spain.

Germline assignment: CDR1 MNHEY and CDR2 SMNVEV (reference sequence). Trimming removed 5 bases from V and 8 bases from J; junction bases left unmatched: 10. The CDR3 loop spans 14 amino acids. Under the authors' procedure: For nucleated cells, counts were estimated from reference gene primer amplification. Data came from immunoSEQ multiplex PCR; TCRdb stores just in-frame clones and leaves some out. That table supplies the V and J calls and clone size; D and trimming were determined from the DNA. The sample shows a few hundred thousand clones, roughly 89% of them seen only once. The rearrangement joins TRBV27 to TRBJ1-2, with 8 bases lining up with TRBD1. This sequence was found in a man in his thirties or forties who had recovered from COVID-19. The sequenced sample was peripheral blood. CDR3 residues: CASSLQGAGWGYTF. The DNA of the CDR3 is TGTGCCAGCAGTCTTCAGGGGGCGGGTTGGGGCTACACCTTC.